What follows are 23 T cell receptor beta chains derived from one specimen sequenced in a study of blood T cell repertoires in COVID-19. Sequencing used immunoSEQ multiplex PCR; TCRdb keeps in-frame clones, though not all of them. The repertoire includes about 270,000 clones, under 95% of them detected once, and 2.3% sits in the top ten. The sample consisted of PBMCs or T cells enriched from blood (not recorded which). The source of these receptors is a woman between 40 and 50 years old with acute COVID-19.

CDR3 region: CASSMESGTDTQYF. The CDR3 nucleotides are TGTGCCAGTAGTATGGAAAGCGGCACAGATACGCAGTATTTT. The J gene is TRBJ2-3, the V gene TRBV19; D remains unclear. Trimming pared 3 bases from V and 1 base from J, leaving 8 bases between. The CDR3 contains 14 residues. Germline V lookup: CDR1 LNHDA, CDR2 SQIVND (reference sequence).

This clone occurred a few times. V gene TRBV29-1 combines with J gene TRBJ2-2, with 7 bases aligning to TRBD1. CDR1 SQVTM and CDR2 ANQGSEA come from the germline V gene. There are 16 residues in the CDR3. V gave up 7 bases and J gave up 0 bases; unmatched junction bases: 11. CDR3 amino acids: CSASDRPLANTGELFF. CDR3 bases: TGCAGCGCATCGGACAGGCCTCTCGCGAACACCGGGGAGCTGTTTTTT.

The chain employs TRBV6-4 and TRBJ2-7, with 12 bases that match TRBD2. Per the germline V gene, CDR1 is MRHNA and CDR2 is SNTAGT. V lost 7 bases, J lost 6 bases, and 10 bases stayed unmatched. The CDR3 loop spans 15 amino acids. As DNA, the CDR3 is TGTGCCAGCACCCGACTAGCGGGAGTTCTCGGCGAGCAGTACTTC. This encodes CASTRLAGVLGEQYF.

This chain connects TRBV9 to TRBJ1-3; D gene ambiguous. The CDR3 consists of 12 residues. Trimming removed 3 bases at V and 4 bases at J, with 5 bases between. Germline-derived CDR1 and CDR2 are SGDLS and YYNGEE. DNA for the CDR3: TGTGCCAGCAGCGCTCAGGGAAACACCATATATTTT. As protein: CASSAQGNTIYF. The whole variable domain, remainder taken from reference TRBV9 and TRBJ1-3, is DSGVTQTPKHLITATGQRVTLRCSPRSGDLSVYWYQQSLDQGLQFLIQYYNGEERAKGNILERFSAQQFPDLHSELNLSSLELGDSALYFCASSAQGNTIYFGEGSWLTVV.

The chain links TRBV28 to TRBJ1-2; D perhaps matches TRBD1 (6 bases). The CDR3 runs 14 residues. Looked up from germline, CDR1 is MDHEN and CDR2 is SYDVKM. V lost 2 bases and J 7 bases, leaving 14 bases between the germline ends. The CDR3 DNA reads as TGTGCCAGCAGTTTACCCCAGGGGATCTCTGGCTACACCTTC. This encodes CASSLPQGISGYTF.

V gene TRBV6-2 or TRBV6-3 combines with J gene TRBJ1-5, with 8 bases that match TRBD1. V lost 1 base and J lost 2; bases outside the gene matches: 7. The CDR3 is made up of 17 amino acids. Per germline, CDR1 MNHEY and CDR2 SVGEGT. CDR3 residues: CASSYWSGTGGNQPQHF. In nucleotides, the CDR3 is TGTGCCAGCAGTTACTGGTCTGGGACAGGTGGCAATCAGCCCCAGCATTTT.

This chain links TRBV4-2 with TRBJ2-1; 10 bases fit TRBD2. CDR3 length: 16 amino acids. In germline, CDR1 is LGHNA, CDR2 YNFKEQ. Losses at the gene ends were 1 base for V and 3 bases for J; bases not matched to a gene: 3. CDR3 nucleotide sequence: TGTGCCAGCAGCCAAGCTAGCGGGGGTTTCTACAATGAGCAGTTCTTC. Translated: CASSQASGGFYNEQFF.

This sequence joins TRBV19 and TRBJ1-2, with D possibly matching TRBD1 (5 bases). The germline gives CDR1 LNHDA, CDR2 SQIVND (reference sequence). The CDR3 has 13 amino acids. CDR3 protein: CAAAERQYYGYTF. CDR3 DNA sequence: TGTGCTGCTGCGGAGAGACAGTACTATGGCTACACCTTC.

This clone was observed a few times. J is TRBJ2-7 and V is TRBV2; TRBD1 aligns across 7 bases. Germline V gene sequence: CDR1 SNHLY, CDR2 FYNNEI. CDR3 length: 15 amino acids. J lost 6 bases, V lost 1 base, and 9 bases had no gene match. As DNA, the CDR3 is TGTGCCAGCAGTGAAGGTGTCAGGGGGTCGGGCGAGCAGTACTTC. This gives the protein CASSEGVRGSGEQYF.

The table lists this clone with a count of one. The chain is built from TRBV5-8 and TRBJ2-1; D ambiguous. CDR1 is SGHTS and CDR2 is YDEGEE in the germline V gene. The CDR3 runs 12 residues. Deletions cut 0 bases from V and 6 bases from J, with 4 bases between. CDR3 bases: TGTGCCAGCAGCTTGGGGCCCAATGAGCAGTTCTTC. Translated, it gives CASSLGPNEQFF.

This sequence joins TRBV19 and TRBJ1-1, with 7 bases aligning to TRBD1. The V gene's germline CDR1 is LNHDA and CDR2 SQIVND (reference sequence). The V segment lost 3 bases and the J segment 1 base; nucleotides outside the gene matches: 11. CDR3 length equals 17 residues. CDR3 nucleotides: TGTGCCAGTAGTATGGGTTTTAGGGGGCGGACGAACACTGAAGCTTTCTTT. As protein: CASSMGFRGRTNTEAFF.

This chain links TRBV12-3 or TRBV12-4 with TRBJ1-1; D may be TRBD1 (6 bases). The CDR3 has 13 amino acids. The V end was cut by 5 bases, the J end by 5 bases, with 12 bases between. The CDR3 region is CASSGQYLTEAFF. The CDR3 DNA is TGTGCCAGCAGTGGACAGTACTTGACTGAAGCTTTCTTT.

V gene TRBV28 combines with J gene TRBJ1-1, with 7 bases identical to TRBD1. The CDR3 sequence is 13 residues long. The V gene's germline CDR1 is MDHEN and CDR2 SYDVKM. V was pared by 8 bases and J by 0 bases, with 3 bases of the junction left unmatched. CDR3 region: CASVGTVNTEAFF. In DNA, the CDR3 is TGTGCCAGCGTCGGGACAGTGAACACTGAAGCTTTCTTT.

CDR3 DNA sequence: TGTGCCAGCAGCCGAACAGGATCGGCTGGAAACACCATATATTTT. This sequence encodes CASSRTGSAGNTIYF. The rearrangement uses TRBV4-2 and TRBJ1-3; tentatively, D is TRBD1 (5 bases). Trimming stripped 4 bases from V and 2 bases from J, with 12 bases between. Germline V gene data show CDR1 as LGHNA and CDR2 as YNFKEQ. The CDR3 runs to 15 residues.

The J gene is TRBJ1-1, the V gene TRBV11-2; unclear D gene. Germline V gene sequence: CDR1 SGHAT, CDR2 FQNNGV. V dropped 1 base and J dropped 1 base, with 13 bases sitting between them. The CDR3 length is 16 residues. CDR3 coding DNA: TGTGCCAGCAGCTTAGGCGTATCGAGTAGGAACACTGAAGCTTTCTTT. Translated: CASSLGVSSRNTEAFF. The full variable domain, rest sourced from reference TRBV11-2 and TRBJ1-1, is EAGVAQSPRYKIIEKRQSVAFWCNPISGHATLYWYQQILGQGPKLLIQFQNNGVVDDSQLPKDRFSAERLKGVDSTLKIQPAKLEDSAVYLCASSLGVSSRNTEAFFGQGTRLTVV.

This clone was seen only once. CDR3 DNA sequence: TGTGCCAGCAGGCGGACAGGTGGAAACACCATATATTTT. Protein sequence: CASRRTGGNTIYF. The chain uses TRBV11-2 and TRBJ1-3; 7 bases match TRBD1. Germline CDR1 SGHAT, CDR2 FQNNGV. The V gene end was trimmed by 6 bases and the J gene end by 3 bases; junction bases not matched to a gene: 2. The CDR3 consists of 13 residues.

The CDR3 DNA follows: TGTGCCAGCAGTGAGGCGACAGGGCGGTACGAGCAGTACTTC. Translating gives CASSEATGRYEQYF. The rearrangement links TRBV6-1 to TRBJ2-7; 7 positions match TRBD1. Looked up from germline, CDR1 is MNHNS and CDR2 is SASEGT. The length of the CDR3 is 14 residues. J was trimmed by 4 bases and V by 3 bases; bases with no gene match: 6.

The chain combines TRBV7-2 with TRBJ2-5, with TRBD2 matching 13 bases. After removal of 1 base from V and 4 bases from J, the junction contained 3 bases not matched to a gene. CDR3 length equals 16 residues. Germline CDR1 and CDR2: SGHTA and FQGNSA. The CDR3 sequence is CASSLGTSGRVETQYF. Written as DNA, the CDR3 is TGTGCCAGCAGCTTAGGGACTAGCGGGAGAGTAGAGACCCAGTACTTC.

This chain joins TRBV19 and TRBJ2-7; D may be TRBD2 (6 bases). This CDR3 region has 14 residues. CDR1 LNHDA and CDR2 SQIVND come from the germline V gene (reference sequence). Trimming shortened V by 5 bases and J by 3 bases, and 14 bases separated the two germline ends. This CDR3 reads CASSPGTGFYEQYF. CDR3 nucleotides: TGTGCCAGTAGTCCCGGGACTGGATTCTACGAGCAGTACTTC.

The rearrangement uses TRBV15 and TRBJ2-7; 13 bases map to TRBD2. Germline trimming cut 1 base from V and 3 bases from J; bases unmatched to any gene: 3. CDR1 is LNHNV and CDR2 is YYDKDF in the germline V gene (reference sequence). The CDR3 length is 16 residues. The CDR3 DNA is TGTGCCACCAGCAGAGCCGGGACTAGCGGGAACTACGAGCAGTACTTC. Encoded protein: CATSRAGTSGNYEQYF.

The chain is built from TRBV7-9 and TRBJ1-1; the D is unclear. The V end was cut by 5 bases, the J end by 6 bases, with 16 bases between. Germline V gene data show CDR1 as SEHNR and CDR2 as FQNEAQ (reference sequence). The CDR3 extends over 14 amino acids. The CDR3 nucleotides are TGTGCCAGCAGCCGCGGGTTCGAGCGGGCTGAAGCTTTCTTT. Translated, it gives CASSRGFERAEAFF.

CDR3: CASSQDVRDEQFF. CDR3 in DNA: TGCGCCAGCAGCCAAGACGTCCGCGATGAGCAGTTCTTC. The chain recombines TRBV4-3 with TRBJ2-1; D is unclear. V was clipped by 0 bases and J by 8 bases, with 8 bases between them. Germline CDR1 LGHNA, CDR2 YSLEER. CDR3 length: 13 residues.

The CDR3 region is CAWSRRGGGYTF. The DNA of the CDR3 is TGTGCCTGGAGTCGTCGAGGGGGAGGCTACACCTTC. The chain recombines TRBV30 with TRBJ1-2; perhaps TRBD1 as D (6 bases). Germline V gene sequence: CDR1 GTSNPN, CDR2 SVGIG (reference sequence). V was trimmed by 2 bases and J by 8 bases, leaving 12 bases between them. The length of the CDR3 is 12 residues.